This TCR beta chain was found in a study of control samples from healthy donors and cancer patients. TCRdb's copy holds only in-frame clones and misses some; the assay was immunoSEQ multiplex PCR. The table records approximately 120,000 clones, approximately 92% of them present only once. The junction had 1 base not matched to a gene; V was cut back by 11 bases and J by 1 base. Germline-derived CDR1 and CDR2 are SNHLY and FYNNEI. The CDR3 consists of 11 residues. The chain is built from TRBV2 and TRBJ1-1, with 7 bases lining up with TRBD1. The sample was PBMCs. The sequence derives from a man older than 75 with head and neck cancer. The CDR3 DNA reads TGTGCCGGACAGGCGAACACTGAAGCTTTCTTT. Translated, it gives CAGQANTEAFF.